This T cell receptor (beta chain) is drawn from a study of blood T cell repertoires in COVID-19. Cohorts were based on clinical histories the participants reported. Original methodology: Estimation of nucleated cell counts relied on the amplification of reference gene primers. Sequenced by immunoSEQ multiplex PCR; TCRdb stores in-frame clones only, minus some. V, J and clone size were drawn from that table, and D and trimming were deduced from the DNA. The repertoire holds 200,000 or so clones, with about four fifths as singletons. Deletions cut 6 bases from V and 3 bases from J, with 9 bases between. The CDR3 has 13 residues.

The specimen sequenced was PBMCs or T cells enriched from blood (not recorded which). The genes are TRBV12-3 or TRBV12-4 and TRBJ1-5; D perhaps matches TRBD1 (6 bases). The clonotype was recovered from a woman between 40 and 55 years old with acute COVID-19. The CDR3 DNA follows: TGTGCCAGCAGCCGGACAGTCAATCAGCCCCAGCATTTT. Residues: CASSRTVNQPQHF.